The entry below gives a single T cell receptor (beta chain) sequence along with its context. The clone's antigen remains unknown. No qualities accompany the bases; no much larger clone lies one base away. This entry comes from a study of beta chain features in type 1 diabetes (dated by TCRdb to the late 2010s). In the study overall: Mean age, gender distribution, total cell number and subset yield did not differ between patients and healthy donors. The study compared the TCRB repertoires of sorted circulating CD4+ T cell subsets in recently diagnosed type 1 diabetes patients with those in matched healthy donors. Regulatory and stem cell-like memory subsets were isolated from only 8 patients and roughly 8 healthy donors, whereas naive and central memory subsets came from all 30 or so donors. A total of 90 million to 120 million sorted cells were examined across all samples, and a strong correlation was observed between cell number per subset and RNA yield. The investigation overall reported the following: Fewer insertions and more nucleotide deletions at VDJ recombination sites were observed in patients with type 1 diabetes, implying thymic rearrangement abnormalities. A moderate but significant shortening of TCRB CDR3 length was observed in type 1 diabetes patients in all four CD4+ subsets. Because cDNA was sequenced instead of genomic DNA, activated cells with high expression could be over-represented, although the groups did not differ in activation or CD3 levels. Because small numbers of individuals were included in the HLA sub-analyses, any influence of HLA type on TCRB rearrangement was left unresolved. Shorter templates might have been favored by PCR, but patient and control samples were amplified and corrected together, so both groups would have been affected equally by any skew. Naive, central memory and regulatory TCRB repertoires appeared to be more similar among patients than among healthy donors.

The entire amount of isolated RNA was reverse transcribed using the High Capacity cDNA Reverse Transcription Kit, so the sequenced TCRB transcripts were expressed ones. Naive, central memory and regulatory T cell samples underwent deep immunoSEQ sequencing, averaging about 3.57 million total reads per sample. Sorted cells were lysed in RLT buffer and RNA was extracted with DNase-treated RNeasy Micro or Mini kits, depending on cell number. To prevent cross-contamination, each cell subset was processed individually, whereas patient and healthy donor samples were processed jointly. TCRB sequences were amplified from cDNA with the immunoSEQ multiplex PCR, producing 87-bp fragments spanning the CDR3 region. Amplicons were sequenced on the Illumina HiSeq platform. As for the authors' bioinformatics: PCR bias was corrected computationally using synthetic template baselines, and reads within Hamming distance 2 were collapsed, with unmergeable singletons discarded. Reads were aligned to IMGT to assign V, D and J genes, CDR3 length, and insertions or deletions at six rearrangement sites. Within each subset, clonotype counts were normalized to sorted cell number, and only after that were true diversity and Gini coefficients computed with the tcR R package. The overlap coefficient, calculated on TCRB nucleotide sequences, was used to quantify repertoire sharing. As a proxy for the pre-selection repertoire, out-of-frame TCRB sequences from naive cells were analyzed. TCRdb's version of the immuneACCESS table is confined to in-frame rearrangements and falls short of the full clone set. An unresolved V gene accounts for under half of the shortfall where checked; the remainder is of unknown origin. The V and J calls and clone size are taken from that table; D and trimming were inferred from the DNA. Across this sample there are approximately 380,000 clones, with about 16% seen only once. Together, the top ten hold about 0.018% of the sample.

From each donor, a single peripheral blood sample of approximately 110 mL on average was drawn into heparinised tubes. Naive, central memory, regulatory and stem cell-like memory CD4+ T cells were sorted on a BD FACSAria II using a panel including CD45RO, CCR7, CD25, CD127, CD95 and CD27. A purity above 95% was achieved for all sorted populations. PBMCs were isolated right away by Lymphoprep density gradient centrifugation and were stained directly, without culture. So that batch effects would be minimized, each experiment stained and sorted samples in pairs, pairing one healthy donor with one patient. The CDR3 starts with the cysteine, ends with the phenylalanine, and has 16 residues. CDR3 DNA is the only sequence kept; it has 48 bases, read in frame from the first base. CDR1 and CDR2 are read off the germline V gene as LGHNA and YSLEER. V is shortened by 1 base, J by 2 bases, and the region joining them spans 14 bases.

The chain uses TRBV4-3 and TRBJ2-5; possibly the D gene is TRBD2, per 6 matching bases. The material sequenced was naive CD4+ T cells from blood. The meaning of the sample's cell subset or site label: true naive CD4+ T cells. The TCR comes from a woman aged 18 to 35 in good health. The DNA is as follows: TGCGCCAGCAGCCAAGGGGGGGACGGGACTCAAGAGACCCAGTACTTC. It specifies CASSQGGDGTQETQYF.